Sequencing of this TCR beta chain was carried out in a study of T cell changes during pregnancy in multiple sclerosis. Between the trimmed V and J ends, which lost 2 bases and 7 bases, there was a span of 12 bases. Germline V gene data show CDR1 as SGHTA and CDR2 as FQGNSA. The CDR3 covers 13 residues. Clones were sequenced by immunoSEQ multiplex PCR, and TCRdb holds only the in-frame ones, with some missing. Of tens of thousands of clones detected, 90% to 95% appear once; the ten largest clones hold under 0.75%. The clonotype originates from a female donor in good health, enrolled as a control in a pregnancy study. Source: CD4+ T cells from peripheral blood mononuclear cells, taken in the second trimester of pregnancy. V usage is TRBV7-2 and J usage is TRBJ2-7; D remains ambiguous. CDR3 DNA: TGTGCCAGCAGCTTATCCCCTCCGCGGGAGCAGTACTTC. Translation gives CASSLSPPREQYF.